The 16 T cell receptor beta chains listed next were all sequenced from one sample in a study of tissue T cells after allogeneic stem cell transplantation. TCRdb keeps only in-frame clones here, not all; method: immunoSEQ multiplex PCR. This sample has around 51,000 clones; about three quarters occur once, and the top ten carry approximately 0.5%. The sequencing input was sorted cells pooled from one or two spleens. The receptors here all came from a pool of C57BL/6 mice in good health.

In this sample, this clone turned up a few times. The gene symbols are mouse symbols. The read stops 1 residue short of the end of the CDR3; the missing end is completed from the germline J gene. The chain is built from TRBV20 and TRBJ2-7; D is perhaps TRBD1 (6 bases). The CDR3 has 13 residues. Trimming removed 3 bases at V and 2 bases at J, with 11 bases between. Germline CDR1 is GFQATS and CDR2 is STVNSAI. The covered CDR3 bases are TGTGGTGCTAGAGCAGGGGTCGCCTATGAACAGTAC. Translation: CGARAGVAYEQY. The full-length CDR3 reads as CGARAGVAYEQYF. Together with reference TRBV20 and TRBJ2-7, the CDR3 gives the full variable domain: GALVYQYPRRTICKSGTSMRMECQAVGFQATSVAWYRQSPQKTFELIALSTVNSAIKYEQNFTQEKFPISHPNLSFSSMTVLNAYLEDRGLYLCGARAGVAYEQYFGPGTRLTVL.

As concerns this clone: Germline and genes here are mouse. Read coverage stops 1 residue before the CDR3 terminus; the germline J gene supplies the remainder. The V call is TRBV12-2, the J call TRBJ2-3; 13 nucleotides match TRBD2. J gave up 4 bases and V 2 bases, and 2 bases lay outside the gene matches. This CDR3 spans 15 amino acids. Per the germline V gene, CDR1 is SGHLS and CDR2 is HYDKME. The CDR3 is CASSQGLGGPETLYF. The sequenced CDR3 bases are TGTGCCAGCTCTCAAGGACTGGGGGGGCCAGAAACGCTGTAT. The full variable domain, its missing parts supplied by reference TRBV12-2 and TRBJ2-3, is NSGVVQSPRYIIKGKGERSILKCIPISGHLSVAWYQQTQGQELKFFIQHYDKMERDKGNLPSRFSVQQFDDYHSEMNMSALELEDSAVYFCASSQGLGGPETLYFGSGTRLTVL.

Regarding this clone: The germline and genes are mouse ones. Coverage ceases 1 residue before the CDR3 finishes, and the germline J gene fills in the end. The chain carries TRBV13-1 and TRBJ2-5; TRBD2 matches at 9 bases. The CDR3 has 11 residues. V lost 2 bases, J lost 11 bases, and 0 bases stayed unmatched. Germline V gene sequence: CDR1 NSHNY, CDR2 SYGAGN. The part of the CDR3 DNA that was read is TGTGCCAGCAGTGACTGGGGGGGCCAGTAC. Translation gives CASSDWGGQY. The CDR3 in its entirety is CASSDWGGQYF.

As concerns this clone: Gene names and germline refer to mouse. The read is 1 residue too short to cover the CDR3 end, so that end is filled in from the germline J gene. The rearrangement joins TRBV5 to TRBJ1-1; no reliable D call. This CDR3 spans 13 amino acids. CDR1 LGHNA and CDR2 YNLKQL come from the germline V gene (reference sequence). V was shortened by 1 base and J by 0 bases, with 3 bases between the two germline ends. The DNA read from the CDR3 is TGTGCCAGCAGCCAAGCACAGAACACAGAAGTCTTC. It yields the protein CASSQAQNTEVF. The whole CDR3 protein is CASSQAQNTEVFF.

Note on this clone: Gene names denote mouse genes. The read ends 1 residue shy of where the CDR3 ends; the end is completed using the germline J gene. The gene calls are TRBV13-1 and TRBJ1-5; D not resolved. V was shortened by 2 bases and J by 0 bases, with 6 bases between the two germline ends. The CDR3 is 14 residues long. Per germline, CDR1 NSHNY and CDR2 SYGAGN. The CDR3 protein is CASSEQINNQAPLF. The part of the CDR3 DNA that was read is TGTGCCAGCAGTGAACAGATTAACAACCAGGCTCCGCTT.

As for this clone: Mouse gene names apply. The CDR3 extends 1 residue past the end of the read, so its final part is completed from the germline J gene. The rearrangement joins TRBV1 to TRBJ1-5; D may be TRBD1 (6 bases). Trimming left V 3 bases short and J 8 bases short, with 11 bases between. Germline V gives CDR1 NSQYPW, CDR2 LRSPGD (reference sequence). This CDR3 is built from 13 residues. CDR3: CTCSAGQWKAPLF. CDR3 DNA, as far as it was read: TGCACCTGCAGTGCTGGACAGTGGAAGGCTCCGCTT.

Of note for this clone: Mouse names are used for the genes. The read falls 1 residue short of the CDR3 end, and the missing part is taken from the germline J gene. The chain is built from TRBV13-2 and TRBJ1-4; D not resolved. The CDR3 spans 14 residues. Trimming left V 0 bases short and J 5 bases short, with 8 bases between. The germline V gene has CDR1 NNHNN and CDR2 SYGAGS (reference sequence). Here the CDR3 reads CASGDAGTNERLFF. The CDR3 bases that were read are TGTGCCAGCGGTGATGCAGGCACAAACGAAAGATTATTT.

Worth noting for this clone: Genes and germline are mouse. The CDR3 reads CASSAGTGGFSQNTLYF. The sequenced part of the CDR3 DNA is TGTGCCAGCAGTGCGGGGACTGGGGGGTTCAGTCAAAACACCTTGTAC. The gene calls are TRBV13-3 and TRBJ2-4; 12 bases are a match to TRBD2. The read terminates 1 residue ahead of where the CDR3 ends, so the germline J gene completes it. V gave up 3 bases and J gave up 0 bases; unmatched junction bases: 5. The CDR3 has 17 amino acids. Germline CDR1 reads NNHDY; CDR2 reads SYVADS.

This clone was counted a single time. The genes are named according to mouse. The read halts 1 residue ahead of the CDR3 end, with the missing end drawn from the germline J gene. The V call is TRBV31, the J call TRBJ2-5; TRBD2 might be the D (6 bases). Trimming took off 0 bases at V and 0 bases at J, with 10 bases between the two ends. The CDR3 loop spans 15 amino acids. From germline, CDR1 is GKSSPN and CDR2 SITVG. The covered CDR3 bases are TGTGCCTGGAGTCTATCCTGGGGTAACCAAGACACCCAGTAC. It specifies CAWSLSWGNQDTQY. The CDR3 as a whole reads CAWSLSWGNQDTQYF.

Turning to this clone: Genes and germline are mouse. The read ends 1 residue shy of where the CDR3 ends; the end is completed using the germline J gene. The rearrangement links TRBV12-2 to TRBJ1-1; D ambiguous. The germline gives CDR1 SGHLS, CDR2 HYDKME. V shed 0 bases and J shed 5 bases, with 6 bases lying between them. The CDR3 runs 12 residues. The part of the CDR3 DNA that was read is TGTGCCAGCTCTCTCGGCAGAACAGAAGTCTTC. Its translation: CASSLGRTEVF. The entire CDR3 is CASSLGRTEVFF.

The table lists this clone with a few counts. All gene names here are mouse names. The read finishes 1 residue shy of the CDR3 end, and the germline J gene is used to complete it. The rearrangement uses TRBV16 and TRBJ2-7, with D possibly matching TRBD1 (6 bases). CDR1 is SGHSA, CDR2 FRNQAP, per germline. Trimming left V 8 bases short and J 0 bases short, with 14 bases between. The CDR3 covers 14 residues. The sequenced part of the CDR3 DNA is TGTGCAAGCTCTCCGGGACAAAGCTCCTATGAACAGTAC. It is translated as CASSPGQSSYEQY. The entire CDR3 protein reads CASSPGQSSYEQYF.

Worth noting for this clone: Genes and germline come from the mouse. The CDR3 goes on 1 residue after the read ends, and that part is filled in from the germline J gene. This chain joins TRBV31 and TRBJ2-1, with TRBD2 identical over 8 bases. V shed 0 bases, J shed 5 bases, and the junction held 3 bases outside the gene matches. The CDR3 is 14 amino acids. Germline CDR1 and CDR2: GKSSPN and SITVG. CDR3 residues: CAWSLTGGDAEQFF. Incomplete CDR3 DNA: TGTGCCTGGAGTCTAACTGGGGGAGATGCTGAGCAGTTC.

On this clone: Mouse gene names and germline throughout. The DNA ends 1 residue before the CDR3 does, and the rest of the CDR3 is filled in from the germline J gene. The chain is built from TRBV5 and TRBJ2-1, with D uncertain. Germline V gives CDR1 LGHNA, CDR2 YNLKQL (reference sequence). CDR3 length equals 14 residues. V was cut by 0 bases and J by 3 bases, with 6 bases left in between. The CDR3 DNA, read in part, is TGTGCCAGCAGCCAAGATTGGGTCTATGCTGAGCAGTTC. This codes for CASSQDWVYAEQF. The whole CDR3 protein is CASSQDWVYAEQFF.

This clone has a handful of counts. These gene names are mouse names. The read comes to an end 1 residue before the CDR3 does, leaving the germline J gene to fill in the end. V usage is TRBV2 and J usage is TRBJ2-7; 8 bases match TRBD1. The CDR3 sequence is 15 residues long. CDR1 and CDR2 (germline): LGHNA, YSYQKL. Trimming removed 0 bases from V and 0 bases from J; junction bases left unmatched: 1. This CDR3 is CASSQDTGGSYEQYF. The DNA read from the CDR3 is TGTGCCAGCAGCCAAGATACAGGGGGCTCCTATGAACAGTAC.

Points on this clone: The genes are named according to mouse. The DNA ends 1 residue before the CDR3 does, and the rest of the CDR3 is filled in from the germline J gene. The chain recombines TRBV19 with TRBJ2-3; the D gene is possibly TRBD1 (6 bases). Germline lookup yields CDR1 FNHDT and CDR2 SITEND (reference sequence). The CDR3 is 15 amino acids. Trimming shortened V by 6 bases and J by 0 bases, and 14 bases separated the two germline ends. CDR3 loop: CASIPGQTSAETLYF. The DNA read from the CDR3 is TGTGCCAGCATCCCGGGACAAACTAGTGCAGAAACGCTGTAT.

On this clone itself: Mouse germline and gene names are used. The CDR3 end lies 1 residue beyond the end of the read and is filled in from the germline J gene. The rearrangement joins TRBV5 to TRBJ2-1, with 9 bases aligning to TRBD2. The CDR3 sequence is 15 residues long. With 1 base clipped from V and 3 bases from J, the junction kept 1 base outside the gene matches. Germline V gene lookup returns CDR1 LGHNA and CDR2 YNLKQL (reference sequence). This CDR3 is CASSQVLGGYAEQFF. The CDR3 DNA, read in part, is TGTGCCAGCAGCCAAGTACTGGGGGGCTATGCTGAGCAGTTC.